Below are 6 T cell receptor beta chains sequenced from a single sample in a study of regulatory T cells in long-lasting Graves disease. Noted time point: persistent/refractory GD, antithyroid drugs over 5 years with positive TRAb. Isolated PBMC RNA provided the starting material for the TCR library. For TCR beta, libraries came from iRepertoire HTBI primers and Arm-PCR of CDR3 regions. A single record per CDR3 protein comes from TCRdb applying MiXCR to the multiplex PCR reads. The sample comprises 650,000 to 700,000 distinct CDR3 sequences, around 30% of which are singletons, and 40% to 50% rests with the top ten. Sequences were derived from peripheral blood mononuclear cells (PBMCs), sampled when the disease was refractory, from a patient treated with antithyroid drugs. Receptors were obtained from a female donor with Graves disease.

At least ten counts were recorded for this clonotype. This chain joins TRBV2 and TRBJ2-7, with 8 bases that match TRBD1. This CDR3 is 14 amino acids long. Trimming removed 4 bases from V and 3 bases from J; junction bases left unmatched: 5. Germline V gives CDR1 SNHLY, CDR2 FYNNEI. The DNA of the CDR3 is TGTGCCAGCAGTGGTCAGGGGGCGGGCTACGAGCAGTACTTC. Translated: CASSGQGAGYEQYF.

The chain is built from TRBV9 and TRBJ1-1; the D is unclear. Germline CDR1 reads SGDLS; CDR2 reads YYNGEE. This CDR3 is built from 13 residues. The V gene lost 0 bases and the J gene lost 6 bases, with 9 bases spanning the gap. Here the CDR3 reads CASSVVGRPEAFF. DNA for the CDR3: TGTGCCAGCAGCGTAGTGGGAAGGCCTGAAGCTTTCTTT.

This chain joins TRBV15 and TRBJ2-5; possibly TRBD2 for D (5 bases). The germline V gene encodes CDR1 LNHNV and CDR2 YYDKDF (reference sequence). This CDR3 is 15 amino acids long. Trimming took 3 bases from V and 2 from J, leaving 13 bases between them. For the CDR3, the DNA is TGTGCCACCAGCAGTGAGACCGGACTTCAAGAGACCCAGTACTTC. This encodes CATSSETGLQETQYF.

This clonotype occurred a few times. The chain carries TRBV7-6 and TRBJ2-2, with 10 bases fitting TRBD1. Germline CDR1 is SGHVS and CDR2 is FNYEAQ. The CDR3 has 17 residues. The ends lost 5 bases at V and 5 bases at J; junction bases unmatched: 11. As DNA, the CDR3 is TGTGCCAGCAGCGGATATTGGGGGACAGGGGAGACCGGGGAGCTGTTTTTT. Encoded protein: CASSGYWGTGETGELFF.

The V gene is TRBV6-4, the J gene TRBJ1-1; TRBD1 agrees at 9 bases. The CDR3 runs 14 residues. The ends lost 5 bases at V and 3 bases at J; junction bases unmatched: 4. CDR1 MRHNA and CDR2 SNTAGT come from the germline V gene. CDR3 region: CASSSGTGYTEAFF. The CDR3 nucleotides are TGTGCCAGCAGTTCCGGGACAGGGTACACTGAAGCTTTCTTT.

This clonotype occurred many times. This chain uses TRBV28 with TRBJ2-5; possibly TRBD2 for D (6 bases). V lost 5 bases and J 3 bases, leaving 13 bases between the germline ends. Looked up from germline, CDR1 is MDHEN and CDR2 is SYDVKM. The CDR3 runs to 14 residues. The DNA of the CDR3 is TGTGCCAGCAGTACTGGGACTGTAGAAGAGACCCAGTACTTC. Protein product: CASSTGTVEETQYF.